This TCR beta chain was sequenced in a study of CD8 T cells in Susac syndrome. Worth noting for this clonotype: As yet, its antigen is unknown.

RNA, at about 0.5 to 1 ug, was reverse transcribed with random hexamers. Across 54 Vbeta and 13 Jbeta, TCR beta CDR3 was amplified with immunoSEQ multiplex PCR. Each CDR3 protein is one row after TCRdb ran MiXCR on the immunoSEQ multiplex PCR reads. The sample shows roughly 180,000 distinct CDR3 sequences, around 96% of them seen only once. Germline V CDR1 and CDR2: LGHNA, YSLEER. The V and J ends lost 5 bases and 4 bases, in that order; junction bases with no gene match: 8. This CDR3 spans 14 amino acids. Points from the study as a whole: The authors acknowledged that their TCR sequencing and HLA analysis involved a relatively small number of individuals.

Healthy donors constituted the controls, which were matched for age and sex. Sequencing used CD4+ T cells from PBMCs. The chain has TRBV4-3 and TRBJ2-7, with TRBD2 matching 7 bases. The TCR sequence derives from a human donor in good health. The CDR3, as DNA: TGCGCCAGCAGCACCAACGTCGGGGGGTACGAGCAGTACTTC. This gives the protein CASSTNVGGYEQYF.